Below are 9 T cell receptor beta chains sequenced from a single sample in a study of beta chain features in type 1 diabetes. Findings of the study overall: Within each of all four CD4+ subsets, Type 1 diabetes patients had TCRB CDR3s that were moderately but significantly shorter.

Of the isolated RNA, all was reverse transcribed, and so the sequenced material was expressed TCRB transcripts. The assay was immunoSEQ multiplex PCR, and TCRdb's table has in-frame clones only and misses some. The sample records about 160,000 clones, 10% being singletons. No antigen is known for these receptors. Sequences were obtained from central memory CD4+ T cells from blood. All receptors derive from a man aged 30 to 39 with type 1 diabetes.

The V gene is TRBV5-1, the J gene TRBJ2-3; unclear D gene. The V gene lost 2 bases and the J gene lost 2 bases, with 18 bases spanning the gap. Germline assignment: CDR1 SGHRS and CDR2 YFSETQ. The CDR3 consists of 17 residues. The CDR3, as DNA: TGCGCCAGCAGCTTATCCGGTTGGGCTTCAAACACAGATACGCAGTATTTT. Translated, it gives CASSLSGWASNTDTQYF. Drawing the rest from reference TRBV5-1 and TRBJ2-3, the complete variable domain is KAGVTQTPRYLIKTRGQQVTLSCSPISGHRSVSWYQQTPGQGLQFLFEYFSETQRNKGNFPGRFSGRQFSNSRSEMNVSTLELGDSALYLCASSLSGWASNTDTQYFGPGTRLTVL.

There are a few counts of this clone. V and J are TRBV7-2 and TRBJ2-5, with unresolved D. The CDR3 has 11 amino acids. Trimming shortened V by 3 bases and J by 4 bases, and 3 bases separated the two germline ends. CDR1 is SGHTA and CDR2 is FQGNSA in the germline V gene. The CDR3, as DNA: TGTGCCAGCAGCTTTCGAGAGACCCAGTACTTC. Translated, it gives CASSFRETQYF.

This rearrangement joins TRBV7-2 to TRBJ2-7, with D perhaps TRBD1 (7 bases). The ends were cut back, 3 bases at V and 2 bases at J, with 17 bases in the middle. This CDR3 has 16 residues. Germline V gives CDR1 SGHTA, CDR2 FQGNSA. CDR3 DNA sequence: TGTGCCAGCAGCTTGAGGAGGGCAGGGGGTGCCTACGAGCAGTACTTC. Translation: CASSLRRAGGAYEQYF.

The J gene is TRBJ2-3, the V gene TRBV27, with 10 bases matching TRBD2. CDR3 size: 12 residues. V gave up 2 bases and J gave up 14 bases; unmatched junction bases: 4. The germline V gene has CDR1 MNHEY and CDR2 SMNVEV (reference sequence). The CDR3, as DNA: TGTGCCAGCAGTTTAAGTAGCGGGAGGCGGTATTTT. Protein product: CASSLSSGRRYF.

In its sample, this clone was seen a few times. CDR3 in amino acids: CASSPDSPNTEAFF. Here the CDR3 DNA reads TGTGCCAGCTCACCAGACAGCCCGAACACTGAAGCTTTCTTT. This rearrangement joins TRBV18 to TRBJ1-1; perhaps TRBD1 as D (5 bases). CDR3 size: 14 residues. Germline V gene lookup returns CDR1 KGHSH and CDR2 LQKENI. Trimming pared 2 bases from V and 1 base from J, leaving 8 bases between.

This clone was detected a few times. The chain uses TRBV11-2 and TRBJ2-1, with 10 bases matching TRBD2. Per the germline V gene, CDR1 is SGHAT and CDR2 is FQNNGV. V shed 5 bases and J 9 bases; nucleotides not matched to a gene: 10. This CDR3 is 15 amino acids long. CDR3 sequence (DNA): TGTGCCAGCAGCCGGGGGCTAGCGGGAGACTCTGAGCAGTTCTTC. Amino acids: CASSRGLAGDSEQFF.

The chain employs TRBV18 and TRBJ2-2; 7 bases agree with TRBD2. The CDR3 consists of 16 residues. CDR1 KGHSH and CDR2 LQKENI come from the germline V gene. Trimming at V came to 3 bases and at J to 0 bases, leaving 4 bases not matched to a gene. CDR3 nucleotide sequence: TGTGCCAGCTCACCCCGGGAGGACGCGAACACCGGGGAGCTGTTTTTT. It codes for CASSPREDANTGELFF.

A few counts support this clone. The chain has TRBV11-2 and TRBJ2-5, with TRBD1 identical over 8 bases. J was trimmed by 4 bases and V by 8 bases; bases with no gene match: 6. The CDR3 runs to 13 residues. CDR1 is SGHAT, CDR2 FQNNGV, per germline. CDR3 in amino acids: CASLGQGAETQYF. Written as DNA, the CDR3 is TGTGCCAGCCTCGGACAGGGCGCAGAGACCCAGTACTTC.

CDR3 sequence (DNA): TGTGCCAGCAGCCAAGATCTGGCGGGCTTGGGCATTCAGTACTTC. Amino acid sequence: CASSQDLAGLGIQYF. V usage is TRBV4-2 and J usage is TRBJ2-4, with D possibly TRBD2 on 5 matching bases. CDR3 length equals 15 residues. The V end lost 0 bases, the J end lost 9 bases, and 15 bases lay between the germline ends. The germline V gene encodes CDR1 LGHNA and CDR2 YNFKEQ.